The present T cell receptor beta chain was sequenced within a study of cytomegalovirus exposure and HLA in healthy donors. Primers included in the PCR were 60 Vbeta and 13 Jbeta primers. Data came from immunoSEQ multiplex PCR; TCRdb stores just in-frame clones and leaves some out. This table holds 180,000 or so clones, around 80% found once. V was clipped by 3 bases and J by 0 bases; unmatched bases: 8. The CDR3 is 18 amino acids. From germline, CDR1 is SEHNR and CDR2 FQNEAQ (reference sequence). Sequenced: PBMCs. The receptor's source is a girl between 5 and 17 years old in good health and CMV-seropositive. V gene TRBV7-9 combines with J gene TRBJ2-3; TRBD2 agrees at 11 bases. CDR3 in DNA: TGTGCCAGCAGCTTTAGCCTAGCGGGAGGATTAAGCACAGATACGCAGTATTTT. Its translation is CASSFSLAGGLSTDTQYF.